These 9 T cell receptor beta chains came from one sample sequenced in a study of human T cells and chemical hapten exposure. TCRdb re-derived calls from the RACE reads in MiXCR, one entry per CDR3 protein. The sample carries fewer than 300,000 distinct CDR3 sequences, about 9% recorded once. Time point in this sample: pre-sensitization, week 0. Treatment defined: therapeutic diphenylcyclopropenone sensitization with weekly scalp DPC. Sequencing was performed on whole blood, taken in connection with sensitization to the hapten diphenylcyclopropenone (DPC). These receptors were obtained from a middle-aged woman with alopecia areata. Some clones in this sample may be carry-over from other donors' samples.

The CDR3 spells CASSIGVPNEKLFF. In DNA, the CDR3 is TGTGCCAGCAGCATTGGGGTTCCTAATGAAAAACTGTTTTTT. This chain uses TRBV12-3 or TRBV12-4 with TRBJ1-4, with no clear D. This CDR3 region has 14 residues. V lost 6 bases, J lost 3 bases, and 11 bases lay in between.

This clonotype was observed a handful of times. The gene calls are TRBV28 and TRBJ2-4, with D perhaps matching TRBD1 (7 bases). Trimming pared 11 bases from V and 0 bases from J, leaving 20 bases between. CDR3 length: 16 residues. Per germline, CDR1 MDHEN and CDR2 SYDVKM. CDR3 residues: CASRGGGSIAKNIQYF. The CDR3 DNA follows: TGTGCCTCACGAGGAGGGGGCAGCATAGCCAAAAACATTCAGTACTTC.

This clonotype was detected many times. V is TRBV27 and J is TRBJ2-3; D perhaps matches TRBD2 (6 bases). CDR1 and CDR2 (germline): MNHEY, SMNVEV (reference sequence). The CDR3 is 14 amino acids. V lost 6 bases and J 4 bases, leaving 14 bases between the germline ends. The chain's CDR3 is CASSRDSGADTQYF. Here the CDR3 DNA reads TGTGCCAGCAGCCGGGACTCGGGGGCAGATACGCAGTATTTT.

This clonotype showed up many times. The chain carries TRBV6-5 and TRBJ1-2; D gene ambiguous. The germline gives CDR1 MNHEY, CDR2 SVGAGI. This CDR3 region has 14 residues. V was pared by 0 bases and J by 4 bases, with 9 bases between. In DNA form, the CDR3 reads TGTGCCAGCAGTTACTCGTACAGCCTCTATGGCTACACCTTC. Its protein product is CASSYSYSLYGYTF.

This clonotype was recorded a few times. The chain employs TRBV5-1 and TRBJ2-5; the match to TRBD2 covers 9 bases. The CDR3 spans 14 residues. V dropped 1 base and J dropped 7; count of bases not matched to a gene: 5. Germline CDR1 reads SGHRS; CDR2 reads YFSETQ. For the CDR3, the DNA is TGCGCCAGCAGCTTGACTAGCGGGTCGGTGACCCAGTACTTC. Its translation: CASSLTSGSVTQYF.

The rearrangement links TRBV9 to TRBJ2-5; the D call may be TRBD1 or TRBD2 (5 bases each). V was clipped by 7 bases and J by 2 bases, with 18 bases between them. Germline V gives CDR1 SGDLS, CDR2 YYNGEE. The CDR3 extends over 15 amino acids. CDR3 DNA sequence: TGTGCCAGCCAGTCAGGGATCTGGGGGCAAGAGACCCAGTACTTC. It encodes CASQSGIWGQETQYF. The full variable domain, in which reference TRBV9 and TRBJ2-5 provide the parts outside the CDR3, is DSGVTQTPKHLITATGQRVTLRCSPRSGDLSVYWYQQSLDQGLQFLIQYYNGEERAKGNILERFSAQQFPDLHSELNLSSLELGDSALYFCASQSGIWGQETQYFGPGTRLLVL.

The chain carries TRBV12-3 or TRBV12-4 and TRBJ1-6; D remains unclear. CDR3 size: 14 residues. Deletions cut 4 bases from V and 8 bases from J, with 12 bases between. The CDR3 DNA reads as TGTGCCAGCAGTTCTCATCAACGGGATTCACCCCTCCACTTT. Translating gives CASSSHQRDSPLHF.

The chain recombines TRBV5-1 with TRBJ2-7; TRBD1 is a possible D gene (5 bases). Trimming took off 5 bases at V and 4 bases at J, with 19 bases between the two ends. This CDR3 region has 15 residues. Germline CDR1 and CDR2: SGHRS and YFSETQ. CDR3 sequence: CASRTLDTAVYEQYF. The CDR3, as DNA: TGCGCCAGCAGAACCTTGGACACCGCGGTTTACGAGCAGTACTTC.

This chain uses TRBV6-6 with TRBJ1-2, with D hard to call. V was clipped by 0 bases and J by 0 bases, with 8 bases between them. This CDR3 region has 15 residues. The germline gives CDR1 MNHNY, CDR2 SVGAGI (reference sequence). Here the CDR3 DNA reads TGTGCCAGCAGTTACTCCGAAGGCCCTAACTATGGCTACACCTTC. Translated: CASSYSEGPNYGYTF.